One and the same sample provided the 3 T cell receptor beta chains below, sequenced in a study of blood T cells in healthy people across ages. A second roughly 6 to 12 cycle PCR used barcoded and J-beta primers. TCRdb re-analysed the 5' RACE reads in MiXCR, keeping a single row per CDR3 protein. This sample has 1.8 million or so distinct CDR3 sequences, with about 39% found just once. The sample was blood. These receptors all stem from a human donor in good health.

The chain joins TRBV12-3 or TRBV12-4 to TRBJ1-1; D call uncertain. This CDR3 contains 14 residues. The ends were cut back, 5 bases at V and 1 base at J, with 11 bases in the middle. CDR3 DNA sequence: TGTGCCAGCAGTCGACATGAGACGAACACTGAAGCTTTCTTT. Protein product: CASSRHETNTEAFF.

This chain uses TRBV7-8 with TRBJ2-5; D gene ambiguous. Germline values: CDR1 SGHVS, CDR2 FQNEAQ. The V end was cut by 3 bases, the J end by 0 bases, with 5 bases between. CDR3 length equals 13 residues. The CDR3: CASSLWYQETQYF. As DNA, the CDR3 is TGTGCCAGCAGCTTGTGGTACCAAGAGACCCAGTACTTC.

The rearrangement uses TRBV6-1 and TRBJ1-2; 7 nucleotides match TRBD1. V shed 6 bases and J 2 bases; nucleotides not matched to a gene: 15. In germline, CDR1 is MNHNS, CDR2 SASEGT. The CDR3 contains 17 residues. This CDR3 reads CASRGGTGETQNYGYTF. DNA of the CDR3: TGTGCCAGCAGGGGGGGAACAGGGGAAACCCAAAACTATGGCTACACCTTC.